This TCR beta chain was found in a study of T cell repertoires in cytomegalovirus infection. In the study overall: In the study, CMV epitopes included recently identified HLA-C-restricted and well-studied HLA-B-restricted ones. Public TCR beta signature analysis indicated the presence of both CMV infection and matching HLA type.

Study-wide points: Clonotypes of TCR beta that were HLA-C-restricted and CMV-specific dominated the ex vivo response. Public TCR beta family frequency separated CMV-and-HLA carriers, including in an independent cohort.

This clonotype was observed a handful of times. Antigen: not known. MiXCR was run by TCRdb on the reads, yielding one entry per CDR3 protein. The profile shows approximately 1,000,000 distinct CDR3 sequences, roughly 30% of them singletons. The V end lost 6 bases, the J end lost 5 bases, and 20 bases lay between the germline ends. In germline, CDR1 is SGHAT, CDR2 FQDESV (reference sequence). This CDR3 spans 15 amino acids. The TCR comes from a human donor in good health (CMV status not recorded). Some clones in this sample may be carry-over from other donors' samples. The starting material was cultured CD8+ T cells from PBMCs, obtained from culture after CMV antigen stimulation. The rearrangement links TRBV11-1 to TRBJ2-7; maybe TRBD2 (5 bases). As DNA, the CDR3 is TGTGCCAGCAGTTCTCCGGAACCCCCCGGGAACGAGCAGTACTTC. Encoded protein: CASSSPEPPGNEQYF.